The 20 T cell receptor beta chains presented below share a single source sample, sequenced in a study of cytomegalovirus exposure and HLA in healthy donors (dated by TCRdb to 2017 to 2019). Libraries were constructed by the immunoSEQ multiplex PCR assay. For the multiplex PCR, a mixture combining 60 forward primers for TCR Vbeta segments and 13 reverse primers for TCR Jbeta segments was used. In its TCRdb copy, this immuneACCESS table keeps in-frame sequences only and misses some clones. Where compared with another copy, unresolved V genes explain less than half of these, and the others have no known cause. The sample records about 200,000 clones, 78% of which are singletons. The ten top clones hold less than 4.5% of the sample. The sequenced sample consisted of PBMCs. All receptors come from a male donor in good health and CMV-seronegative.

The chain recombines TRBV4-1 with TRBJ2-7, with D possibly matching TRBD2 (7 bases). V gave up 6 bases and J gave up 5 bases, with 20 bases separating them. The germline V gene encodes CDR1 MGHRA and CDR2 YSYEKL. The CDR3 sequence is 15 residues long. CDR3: CASRLTGSRGDEQYF. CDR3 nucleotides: TGCGCCAGCAGGCTCACAGGGAGCCGGGGGGACGAGCAGTACTTC.

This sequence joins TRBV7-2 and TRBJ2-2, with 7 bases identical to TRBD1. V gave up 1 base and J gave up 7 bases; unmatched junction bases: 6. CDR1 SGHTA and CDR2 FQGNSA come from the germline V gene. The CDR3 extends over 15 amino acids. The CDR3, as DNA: TGTGCCAGCAGCTTAGTAACAGGGGCTAGCGGGGAGCTGTTTTTT. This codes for CASSLVTGASGELFF.

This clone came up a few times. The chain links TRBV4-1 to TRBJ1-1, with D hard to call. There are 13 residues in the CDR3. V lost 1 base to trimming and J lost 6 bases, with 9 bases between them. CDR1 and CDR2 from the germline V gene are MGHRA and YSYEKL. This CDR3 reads CASSQVQSAEAFF. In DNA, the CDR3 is TGCGCCAGCAGCCAAGTTCAAAGCGCTGAAGCTTTCTTT.

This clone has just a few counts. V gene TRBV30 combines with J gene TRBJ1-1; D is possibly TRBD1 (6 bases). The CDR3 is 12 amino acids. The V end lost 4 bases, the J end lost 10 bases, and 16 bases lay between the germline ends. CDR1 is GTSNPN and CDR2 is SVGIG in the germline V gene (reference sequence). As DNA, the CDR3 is TGTGCCTGGACCAGGGGCGCAGGGATAGCTTTCTTT. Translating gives CAWTRGAGIAFF.

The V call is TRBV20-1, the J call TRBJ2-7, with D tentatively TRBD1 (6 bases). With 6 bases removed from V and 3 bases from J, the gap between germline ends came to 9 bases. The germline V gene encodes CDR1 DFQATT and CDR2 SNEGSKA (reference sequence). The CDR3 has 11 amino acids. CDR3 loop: CSAGQNYEQYF. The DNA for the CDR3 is TGCAGTGCAGGACAGAACTACGAGCAGTACTTC.

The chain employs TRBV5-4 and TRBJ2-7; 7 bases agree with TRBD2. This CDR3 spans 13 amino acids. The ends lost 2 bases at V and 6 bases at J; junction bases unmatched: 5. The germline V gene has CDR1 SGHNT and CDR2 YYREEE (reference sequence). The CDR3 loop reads CASSLGLVSEQYF. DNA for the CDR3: TGTGCCAGCAGCTTAGGACTAGTATCCGAGCAGTACTTC.

This chain's CDR3 is CASRFEGYEQYF. The CDR3 DNA follows: TGCGCCAGCAGATTTGAGGGCTACGAGCAGTACTTC. The chain couples TRBV10-2 to TRBJ2-7, with TRBD2 as a possible D gene (5 bases). From germline, CDR1 is WSHSY and CDR2 SAAADI. This CDR3 spans 12 amino acids. With 6 bases removed from V and 3 bases from J, the gap between germline ends came to 9 bases.

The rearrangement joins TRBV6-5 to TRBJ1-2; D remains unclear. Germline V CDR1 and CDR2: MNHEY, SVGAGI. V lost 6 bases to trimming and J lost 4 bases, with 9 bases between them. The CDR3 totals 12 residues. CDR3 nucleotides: TGTGCCAGCAGCGAGTCCTTCTATGGCTACACCTTC. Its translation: CASSESFYGYTF.

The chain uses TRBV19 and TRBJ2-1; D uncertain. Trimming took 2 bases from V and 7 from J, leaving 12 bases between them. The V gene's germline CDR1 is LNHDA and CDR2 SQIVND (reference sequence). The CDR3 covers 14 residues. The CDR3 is CASSIRNRRNEQFF. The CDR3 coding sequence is TGTGCCAGTAGTATAAGAAATAGGAGAAATGAGCAGTTCTTC.

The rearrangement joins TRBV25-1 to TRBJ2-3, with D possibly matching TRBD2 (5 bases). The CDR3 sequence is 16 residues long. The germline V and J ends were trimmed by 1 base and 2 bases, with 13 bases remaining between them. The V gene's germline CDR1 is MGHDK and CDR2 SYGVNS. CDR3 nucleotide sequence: TGTGCCAGCAGTGAATCCCCCCCGGGAAACACAGATACGCAGTATTTT. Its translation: CASSESPPGNTDTQYF. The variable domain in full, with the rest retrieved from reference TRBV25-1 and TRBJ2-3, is EADIYQTPRYLVIGTGKKITLECSQTMGHDKMYWYQQDPGMELHLIHYSYGVNSTEKGDLSSESTVSRIRTEHFPLTLESARPSHTSQYLCASSESPPGNTDTQYFGPGTRLTVL.

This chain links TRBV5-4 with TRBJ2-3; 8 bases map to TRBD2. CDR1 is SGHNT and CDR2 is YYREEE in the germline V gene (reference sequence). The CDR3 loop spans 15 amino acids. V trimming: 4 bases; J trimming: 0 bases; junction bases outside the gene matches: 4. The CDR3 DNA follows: TGTGCCAGCAGCCGGTCTAGCGGGAGCACAGATACGCAGTATTTT. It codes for CASSRSSGSTDTQYF.

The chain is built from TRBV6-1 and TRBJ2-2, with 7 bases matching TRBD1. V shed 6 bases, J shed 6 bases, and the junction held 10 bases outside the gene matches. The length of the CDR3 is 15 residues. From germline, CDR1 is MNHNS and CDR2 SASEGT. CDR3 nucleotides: TGTGCCAGCAGGGGACAGATCCTCTCCGCCGGGGAGCTGTTTTTT. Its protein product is CASRGQILSAGELFF.

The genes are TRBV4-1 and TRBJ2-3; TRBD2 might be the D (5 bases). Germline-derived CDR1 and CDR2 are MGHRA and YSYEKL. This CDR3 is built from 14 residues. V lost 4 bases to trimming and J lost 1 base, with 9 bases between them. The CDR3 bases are TGCGCCAGCAGCCCGTTAGCGCGCACAGATACGCAGTATTTT. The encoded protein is CASSPLARTDTQYF.

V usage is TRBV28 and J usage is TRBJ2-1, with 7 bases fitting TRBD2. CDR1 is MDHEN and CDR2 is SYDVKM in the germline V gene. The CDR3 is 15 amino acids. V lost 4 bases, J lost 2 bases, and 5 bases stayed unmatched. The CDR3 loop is CASSSVGLTYNEQFF. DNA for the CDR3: TGTGCCAGCAGTTCGGTGGGACTAACCTACAATGAGCAGTTCTTC.

Here the CDR3 DNA reads TGTGCCAGCAGCTTGGAACTAGCGGACTACGAGCAGTACTTC. As protein: CASSLELADYEQYF. The rearrangement links TRBV5-6 to TRBJ2-7, with 8 bases identical to TRBD2. This CDR3 comprises 14 residues. V lost 0 bases, J lost 3 bases, and 2 bases stayed unmatched. Germline CDR1 SGHDT, CDR2 YYEEEE.

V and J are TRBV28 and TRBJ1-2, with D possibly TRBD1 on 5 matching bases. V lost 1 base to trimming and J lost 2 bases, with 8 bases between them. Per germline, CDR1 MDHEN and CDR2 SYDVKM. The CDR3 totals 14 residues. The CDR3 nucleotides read TGTGCCAGCAGTTTATTAGGGGAAAACTATGGCTACACCTTC. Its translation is CASSLLGENYGYTF.

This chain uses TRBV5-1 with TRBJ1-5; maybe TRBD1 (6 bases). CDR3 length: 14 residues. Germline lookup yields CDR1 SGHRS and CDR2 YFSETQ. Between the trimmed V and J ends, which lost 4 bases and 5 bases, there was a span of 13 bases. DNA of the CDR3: TGCGCCAGCAGCCCTGGGGCAGGGGATCAGCCCCAGCATTTT. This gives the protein CASSPGAGDQPQHF. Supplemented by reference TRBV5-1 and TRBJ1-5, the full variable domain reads KAGVTQTPRYLIKTRGQQVTLSCSPISGHRSVSWYQQTPGQGLQFLFEYFSETQRNKGNFPGRFSGRQFSNSRSEMNVSTLELGDSALYLCASSPGAGDQPQHFGDGTRLSIL.

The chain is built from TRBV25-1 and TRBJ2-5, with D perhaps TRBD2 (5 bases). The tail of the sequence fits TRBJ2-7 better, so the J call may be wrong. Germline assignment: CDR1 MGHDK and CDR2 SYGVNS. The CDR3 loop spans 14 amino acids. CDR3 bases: TGTGCCAGCAGTGCGGGAACGTTATCCTACGAGCAGTACTTC. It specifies CASSAGTLSYEQYF.

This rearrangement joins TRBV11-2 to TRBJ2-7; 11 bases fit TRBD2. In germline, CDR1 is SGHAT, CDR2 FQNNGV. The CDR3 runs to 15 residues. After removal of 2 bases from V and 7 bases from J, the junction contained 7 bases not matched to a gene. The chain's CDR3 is CASSLLSGRAWEQYF. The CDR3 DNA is TGTGCCAGCAGCTTACTTAGCGGGAGGGCCTGGGAGCAGTACTTC.

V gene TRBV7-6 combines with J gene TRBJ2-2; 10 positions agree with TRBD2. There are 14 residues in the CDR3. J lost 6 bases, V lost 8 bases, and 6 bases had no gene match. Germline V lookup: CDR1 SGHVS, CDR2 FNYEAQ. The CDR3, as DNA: TGTGCCAGCGGAGCTCTAGCGGGAGCCGGGGAGCTGTTTTTT. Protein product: CASGALAGAGELFF.